These T cell receptor beta chains were read from a single sample in a study of blood T cells in healthy people across ages. TCRdb called the 5' RACE reads again in MiXCR, with one record for every CDR3 protein. Of about 1.6 million distinct CDR3 sequences listed, approximately 32% are singletons. Source material: blood. All receptors come from a woman in her twenties or thirties in good health. The CDR3 runs from the conserved cysteine through the conserved F or W. The D gene is left open where the match is weak.

v_call: TRBV24-1
j_call: NA
d_call: NA
cdr3_aa: CATSDLHSKETQYF

v_call: TRBV9
j_call: TRBJ2-2
d_call: NA
cdr3_aa: CASSVALGGLKSTGELFF

v_call: TRBV6-4
j_call: TRBJ2-4
d_call: TRBD2
cdr3_aa: CASSQTTSGGASKNIQYF

v_call: TRBV6-1
j_call: TRBJ1-2
d_call: TRBD1
cdr3_aa: CASSEAQGWTGNGYTF

v_call: TRBV20-1
j_call: TRBJ2-7
d_call: TRBD2
cdr3_aa: CSAKAGGLYEQYF

v_call: TRBV20-1
j_call: TRBJ2-5
d_call: NA
cdr3_aa: CSARAADQETQYF

v_call: TRBV13
j_call: TRBJ2-5
d_call: NA
cdr3_aa: CASSRTRVETQYF

v_call: TRBV6-1
j_call: TRBJ2-1
d_call: TRBD2
cdr3_aa: CASRLAGGFSYNEQFF

v_call: TRBV20-1
j_call: TRBJ2-7
d_call: NA
cdr3_aa: CSARDRALAYEQYF

v_call: TRBV9
j_call: TRBJ2-5
d_call: NA
cdr3_aa: CASSVGRATQETQYF

v_call: TRBV20-1
j_call: TRBJ2-3
d_call: NA
cdr3_aa: CSARYPDTQYF

v_call: TRBV9
j_call: TRBJ1-4
d_call: NA
cdr3_aa: CASSGFPTGTANEKLFF

v_call: TRBV5-5
j_call: TRBJ2-3
d_call: NA
cdr3_aa: CASSLFPGASTDTQYF

v_call: TRBV12-3/TRBV12-4
j_call: TRBJ1-1
d_call: NA
cdr3_aa: CASRGTANTEAFF

v_call: TRBV7-9
j_call: TRBJ2-5
d_call: NA
cdr3_aa: CASSLATDSGGQYF

v_call: TRBV6-1
j_call: TRBJ1-2
d_call: NA
cdr3_aa: CASSEEISYGYTF

v_call: TRBV12-3/TRBV12-4
j_call: TRBJ2-1
d_call: TRBD2
cdr3_aa: CASSPWGGIYNEQFF

v_call: TRBV12-3/TRBV12-4
j_call: NA
d_call: TRBD2
cdr3_aa: CASSFRTSGVQFARSYNEQYF

v_call: TRBV20-1
j_call: TRBJ2-1
d_call: TRBD2
cdr3_aa: CSARKRENYNEQFF

v_call: TRBV29-1
j_call: TRBJ2-3
d_call: TRBD1
cdr3_aa: CSVKDRRTDTQYF

v_call: TRBV28
j_call: TRBJ2-3
d_call: TRBD2
cdr3_aa: CTSVPSGNTDTQYF

v_call: TRBV6-1
j_call: TRBJ1-2
d_call: NA
cdr3_aa: CASSELKGIWGYGYTF

v_call: TRBV11-1
j_call: TRBJ1-2
d_call: NA
cdr3_aa: CASSLPGTANGYTF

v_call: TRBV7-6
j_call: TRBJ2-3
d_call: TRBD1
cdr3_aa: CASSSGTGGTDTQYF

v_call: TRBV28
j_call: TRBJ2-3
d_call: TRBD1
cdr3_aa: CAGSLPTGGTDTQYF

v_call: TRBV7-8
j_call: TRBJ2-3
d_call: NA
cdr3_aa: CASSLAALGGDTQYF

v_call: TRBV27
j_call: TRBJ2-7
d_call: NA
cdr3_aa: CASSFSGGYEQYF

v_call: TRBV6-2/TRBV6-3
j_call: TRBJ2-6
d_call: NA
cdr3_aa: CASKSTVMSGANVLTF

v_call: TRBV5-5
j_call: TRBJ1-5
d_call: NA
cdr3_aa: CASSLLGENNQPQHF

v_call: TRBV6-6
j_call: TRBJ2-7
d_call: NA
cdr3_aa: CASSPGKGEQYF

v_call: TRBV30
j_call: TRBJ2-7
d_call: NA
cdr3_aa: CAWSVVGCEQYF

v_call: TRBV24-1
j_call: TRBJ2-5
d_call: NA
cdr3_aa: CATSERAGVSALETQYF

v_call: TRBV15
j_call: TRBJ2-7
d_call: TRBD2
cdr3_aa: CATSSSGTMELYEQYF

v_call: TRBV20-1
j_call: TRBJ1-5
d_call: NA
cdr3_aa: CSALTLRVDQPQHF

v_call: TRBV14
j_call: TRBJ2-1
d_call: TRBD2
cdr3_aa: CASSQVGGRAYNEQFF

v_call: TRBV7-9
j_call: TRBJ1-1
d_call: NA
cdr3_aa: CASSLSRTAEAFF

v_call: TRBV5-1
j_call: TRBJ1-1
d_call: NA
cdr3_aa: CASSVQVDTEAFF

v_call: TRBV10-3
j_call: TRBJ2-1
d_call: TRBD2
cdr3_aa: CAIRGGRVNEQFF

v_call: TRBV5-1
j_call: TRBJ2-3
d_call: NA
cdr3_aa: CASTPTPATDTQYF

v_call: TRBV7-6
j_call: TRBJ2-3
d_call: NA
cdr3_aa: CVSSLDVVVTDTQYF

v_call: TRBV9
j_call: TRBJ2-3
d_call: TRBD2
cdr3_aa: CASSVGLAGYRSTDTQYF

v_call: TRBV12-3/TRBV12-4
j_call: TRBJ2-7
d_call: NA
cdr3_aa: CASSLAQGDNEQYF

v_call: TRBV29-1
j_call: TRBJ2-7
d_call: NA
cdr3_aa: CSVRGAGYEQYF

v_call: TRBV7-2
j_call: TRBJ1-2
d_call: TRBD1
cdr3_aa: CASSSGTGGFYGYTF

v_call: TRBV9
j_call: TRBJ2-7
d_call: TRBD1
cdr3_aa: CASSVAARGSYEQYF

v_call: TRBV7-2
j_call: TRBJ1-5
d_call: NA
cdr3_aa: CASSLRASQPQHF